This passage covers 11 T cell receptor beta chains from one sample sequenced in a study of blood T cells in healthy people across ages. A sample-barcoded 5' primer and a J-beta primer mix were used in a second PCR of about 6 to 11 cycles. From the 5' RACE reads, TCRdb called clonotypes with MiXCR, one entry per CDR3 protein. The sample carries approximately 800,000 distinct CDR3 sequences, roughly 60% recorded once. Material: blood. Receptor source: a man younger than 40 in good health.

In its sample, this clonotype was seen many times. The chain uses TRBV20-1 and TRBJ1-5; weak D call: TRBD1 (5 bases). This CDR3 has 16 residues. Germline V gives CDR1 DFQATT, CDR2 SNEGSKA (reference sequence). V lost 4 bases to trimming and J lost 1 base, with 17 bases between them. The CDR3: CSATEFSRGSNQPQHF. Written as DNA, the CDR3 is TGCAGTGCTACAGAGTTTTCCCGGGGGAGCAATCAGCCCCAGCATTTT.

This clonotype came up a few times. The chain joins TRBV7-2 to TRBJ2-5; TRBD1 is a possible D gene (6 bases). Germline CDR1 SGHTA, CDR2 FQGNSA. The CDR3 is made up of 16 amino acids. V was clipped by 5 bases and J by 2 bases, with 18 bases between them. The CDR3 loop is CASSQLPRTVQETQYF. As DNA, the CDR3 is TGTGCCAGCAGCCAACTCCCCCGGACAGTACAAGAGACCCAGTACTTC.

The V gene is TRBV7-2, the J gene TRBJ2-1; TRBD2 might be the D (6 bases). The germline V gene has CDR1 SGHTA and CDR2 FQGNSA. V lost 1 base to trimming and J lost 10 bases, with 11 bases between them. The CDR3 is 13 residues long. This CDR3 is CASSLEGGLEQFF. DNA of the CDR3: TGTGCCAGCAGCTTAGAGGGAGGCCTCGAGCAGTTCTTC.

V and J are TRBV25-1 and TRBJ2-5; no firm D call. The CDR3 runs 14 residues. Germline CDR1 reads MGHDK; CDR2 reads SYGVNS. V lost 3 bases to trimming and J lost 0 bases, with 8 bases between them. The DNA of the CDR3 is TGTGCCAGCAGTGATAGGCGGTACCAAGAGACCCAGTACTTC. It translates to CASSDRRYQETQYF.

Comment on this clonotype: Germline and junction disagree at one end, which may indicate a read error. This rearrangement joins TRBV29-1 to TRBJ2-3; 7 bases line up with TRBD1. The CDR3 extends over 13 amino acids. Per germline, CDR1 SQVTM and CDR2 ANQGSEA. The CDR3: CSGEVGQTDTQYF. The CDR3 bases are TGCAGCGGTGAAGTGGGACAGACAGATACGCAGTATTTT.

The chain is built from TRBV29-1 and TRBJ2-7; either TRBD1 or TRBD2 may supply D (5 bases each). V dropped 6 bases and J dropped 3 bases, with 12 bases sitting between them. The CDR3 sequence is 12 residues long. CDR1 and CDR2 from the germline V gene are SQVTM and ANQGSEA. The CDR3 DNA reads TGCAGCGTAATCCGGGGCAACTACGAGCAGTACTTC. As protein: CSVIRGNYEQYF.

The chain is built from TRBV6-5 and TRBJ2-7; 7 bases are shared with TRBD1. The length of the CDR3 is 15 residues. J was trimmed by 0 bases and V by 1 base; bases with no gene match: 3. Germline assignment: CDR1 MNHEY and CDR2 SVGAGI. The CDR3 is CASSYLGQNSYEQYF. The CDR3 DNA sequence: TGTGCCAGCAGTTACTTGGGACAGAACTCCTACGAGCAGTACTTC.

This clonotype was seen only a few times. This chain connects TRBV7-2 to TRBJ1-5, with D possibly matching TRBD1 (5 bases). Per germline, CDR1 SGHTA and CDR2 FQGNSA. V gave up 5 bases and J gave up 7 bases, with 15 bases separating them. CDR3 size: 14 residues. In nucleotides, the CDR3 is TGTGCCAGCAGCCAGATCACAGGTCGACAGCCCCAGCATTTT. Translated, it gives CASSQITGRQPQHF.

The gene calls are TRBV7-9 and TRBJ1-5; perhaps TRBD1 as D (6 bases). The germline CDR1 and CDR2 sequences are SEHNR and FQNEAQ (reference sequence). This CDR3 has 15 amino acids. V gave up 5 bases and J gave up 4 bases, with 15 bases separating them. CDR3 loop: CASSPGGQRNQPQHF. In nucleotides, the CDR3 is TGTGCCAGCAGCCCTGGCGGACAGCGAAATCAGCCCCAGCATTTT.

The V call is TRBV27, the J call TRBJ1-5, with D unclear. CDR3 length equals 13 residues. Germline V gives CDR1 MNHEY, CDR2 SMNVEV (reference sequence). V was shortened by 5 bases and J by 6 bases, with 11 bases between the two germline ends. The CDR3 DNA sequence: TGTGCCAGCAGTCCCGGGTTTCCTCAGCCCCAGCATTTT. It codes for CASSPGFPQPQHF.

The rearrangement uses TRBV6-5 and TRBJ2-7, with D possibly TRBD2 on 7 matching bases. Germline lookup yields CDR1 MNHEY and CDR2 SVGAGI. This CDR3 region has 16 residues. V lost 0 bases and J 4 bases, leaving 16 bases between the germline ends. The DNA of the CDR3 is TGTGCCAGCAGTTACTCAAGGGGGAGGGTAGTTTACGAGCAGTACTTC. It yields the protein CASSYSRGRVVYEQYF.